This TCR beta chain came from a study of OX40 agonist ivuxolimab in advanced cancers. The overall study: Patients took ivuxolimab, an agonistic anti-OX40 (CD134) antibody. Ivuxolimab doses were 0.01, 0.1, 0.3, 1.5, 3 or 10 mg/kg every 2 weeks.

CDR1 and CDR2 (germline): SGHRS, YFSETQ. CDR3 length equals 14 residues. Trimming stripped 6 bases from V and 2 bases from J, with 11 bases between. Cycle 7 day 1, cycle 4 day 1, and baseline were the timepoints at which blood was sampled. Note on this clone: Its matching antigen is unknown.

Here immunoSEQ multiplex PCR was the method, and the copy in TCRdb shows in-frame clones only, minus some. The sample includes about 64,000 clones, 84% of them seen just once. Study findings and constraints: There were also nonresponders showing low normalized T-cell clonal expansion.

V is TRBV5-1 and J is TRBJ2-2; possible D gene TRBD2, 5 bases. Sequenced here: CD4+ or CD8+ T cells sorted from blood, sampled in a trial of the OX40 agonist ivuxolimab. The sequence derives from an adult with an advanced solid tumor such as melanoma, head and neck, liver or kidney cancer. The CDR3 coding sequence is TGCGCCAGCACCCTGGACTCTAACACCGGGGAGCTGTTTTTT. Its translation: CASTLDSNTGELFF.